This is a list of T cell receptor beta chains from one sample in a study of T cell clusters in autoimmune cytopenias. From the multiplex PCR reads, TCRdb lists one entry per CDR3 protein and no DNA. This repertoire comprises 4,500 to 5,500 distinct CDR3 sequences; its ten largest clones make up approximately 50%. In addition, the sample was reused for a study of T cell repertoires in aging, cancer and after chemotherapy.

The specimen sequenced was peripheral blood. Receptors originate from a human donor with chronic lymphocytic leukemia. The donor label of this sample is uncertain. The CDR3 runs from the conserved cysteine through the conserved F or W. The order of the fields is J gene, clone size, V gene, CDR3 protein. Not every row has a clone size; where given, it reads once, few, many or a size class.

J: TRBJ2-2
size: -
V: TRBV6-5
CDR3: CANSRLGVNRGGERTGELFF

J: TRBJ1-1
size: -
V: TRBV12-3/TRBV12-4
CDR3: CASSFSLRYTEAFF

J: TRBJ2-3
size: -
V: TRBV6-4
CDR3: CASSDRGDTDTQYF

J: TRBJ2-5
size: medium-sized
V: TRBV5-4
CDR3: CASSLPGQGARETQYF

J: TRBJ2-1
size: medium-sized
V: TRBV6-2/TRBV6-3
CDR3: CASSLTGGEQFF

J: TRBJ1-2
size: -
V: TRBV7-9
CDR3: CASSPPWDSYGYTF

J: TRBJ2-3
size: medium-sized
V: TRBV10-3
CDR3: CAISLEAGSTDTQYF

J: TRBJ1-3
size: -
V: TRBV6-5
CDR3: CASCAGPSGNTIYF

J: TRBJ2-5
size: medium-sized
V: TRBV20-1
CDR3: CSAGRDSDTVETQYF

J: TRBJ1-4
size: medium-sized
V: TRBV11-3
CDR3: CASSPRQGREKLFF

J: TRBJ1-2
size: -
V: TRBV6-4
CDR3: CASSEGQGSYGYTF

J: TRBJ1-5
size: medium-sized
V: TRBV6-5
CDR3: CASSSSGFQPQHF

J: TRBJ2-5
size: -
V: TRBV6-1
CDR3: CASSGQGQETQYF

J: TRBJ2-7
size: medium-sized
V: TRBV19
CDR3: CASSIGGASYEQYF

J: TRBJ1-2
size: -
V: TRBV6-5
CDR3: CASSGGVWGYTF

J: TRBJ1-5
size: -
V: TRBV6-1
CDR3: CASSERQGAGNQPQHF

J: TRBJ2-7
size: -
V: TRBV11-3
CDR3: CASSPNSRDRGLEQYF

J: TRBJ2-1
size: medium-sized
V: TRBV5-4
CDR3: CASSSHSGGLSNEQFF

J: TRBJ2-6
size: -
V: TRBV5-5
CDR3: CASSLQGLGGANVLTF

J: TRBJ1-5
size: medium-sized
V: TRBV15
CDR3: CATSRGQVAQPQHF

J: TRBJ1-2
size: -
V: TRBV12-3/TRBV12-4
CDR3: CASSHNPQVRGYTF

J: TRBJ2-5
size: -
V: TRBV19
CDR3: CASGFLAGNQETQYF